Listed below are T cell receptor beta chains from one sample, sequenced in a study of blood T cell repertoires in COVID-19. Clones were read by immunoSEQ multiplex PCR, and TCRdb kept only the in-frame ones, dropping some. The sample includes 250,000 or so clones, about 85% of them seen just once. Sequences were obtained from peripheral blood. The source is a woman in her sixties with active or convalescent COVID-19. Both conserved end residues are part of each CDR3. The order of the fields is D gene, V gene, clone size, J gene, CDR3 DNA, CDR3 protein. The D gene is left open where the match is weak. A clone size is listed for some rows: how often the clone was seen (once, few, many), or a class if it is expanded.

d_gene: -
v_gene: TRBV20-1
abundance: -
j_gene: TRBJ2-3
CDR3nt: TGCAGTGCGGGGCCCGGAGATACGCAGTATTTT
CDR3aa: CSAGPGDTQYF

d_gene: -
v_gene: TRBV7-6
abundance: -
j_gene: TRBJ1-6
CDR3nt: TGTGCCAGCAGCTTAAGGACCCCGCTTAGGGGGAGCTCCTATAATTCACCCCTCCACTTT
CDR3aa: CASSLRTPLRGSSYNSPLHF

d_gene: TRBD1
v_gene: TRBV18
abundance: -
j_gene: TRBJ1-2
CDR3nt: TGTGCCAGCTCACCCCGGGACAGGGGTTTAGGTGGCTACACCTTC
CDR3aa: CASSPRDRGLGGYTF

d_gene: -
v_gene: TRBV10-3
abundance: once
j_gene: TRBJ1-3
CDR3nt: TGTGCCATCAGTGAGTCGGCCCCAACGTCGAAAGCGGACACCATATATTTT
CDR3aa: CAISESAPTSKADTIYF

d_gene: TRBD1
v_gene: TRBV5-1
abundance: -
j_gene: TRBJ2-5
CDR3nt: TGCGCCAGCAGCTTGGTCGGGACAGGCCTACAAGAGACCCAGTACTTC
CDR3aa: CASSLVGTGLQETQYF

d_gene: -
v_gene: TRBV28
abundance: -
j_gene: TRBJ2-7
CDR3nt: TGTGCCAGCGAGTTCTCCTACGAGCAGTACTTC
CDR3aa: CASEFSYEQYF

d_gene: -
v_gene: TRBV7-9
abundance: -
j_gene: TRBJ1-1
CDR3nt: TGTGCCAGCAGCCCAGAGGCGTGGGGGAGGGGCACTGAAGCTTTCTTT
CDR3aa: CASSPEAWGRGTEAFF

d_gene: -
v_gene: TRBV3-1/TRBV3-2
abundance: -
j_gene: TRBJ1-2
CDR3nt: TGTGCCAGCAGCCAACAGGGATTCCATGGCTACACCTTC
CDR3aa: CASSQQGFHGYTF

d_gene: TRBD1
v_gene: TRBV11-3
abundance: -
j_gene: TRBJ2-7
CDR3nt: TGTGCCAGCAGCTTAGGGGACAGGACTTACGAGCAGTACTTC
CDR3aa: CASSLGDRTYEQYF

d_gene: -
v_gene: TRBV18
abundance: -
j_gene: TRBJ2-5
CDR3nt: TGTGCCAGCTCACCGACCAGGGGCGCCCAAGAGACCCAGTACTTC
CDR3aa: CASSPTRGAQETQYF

d_gene: -
v_gene: TRBV6-6
abundance: -
j_gene: TRBJ1-2
CDR3nt: TGTGCCAGCAGTACCCAGGACAGCTACACCTTC
CDR3aa: CASSTQDSYTF

d_gene: TRBD1
v_gene: TRBV27
abundance: -
j_gene: TRBJ1-5
CDR3nt: TGTGCCAGCAGACCGAGGACAGGGCGGCGGAGCAATCAGCCCCAGCATTTT
CDR3aa: CASRPRTGRRSNQPQHF

d_gene: TRBD1
v_gene: TRBV28
abundance: -
j_gene: TRBJ1-2
CDR3nt: TGTGCCAGCAGCCGGGCCCTTGGGGACAGGGGCCGGAGCTATGGCTACACCTTC
CDR3aa: CASSRALGDRGRSYGYTF

d_gene: -
v_gene: TRBV5-1
abundance: -
j_gene: TRBJ1-4
CDR3nt: TGCGCCAGCAAAACAAATTCGGGTGAAAAACTGTTTTTT
CDR3aa: CASKTNSGEKLFF

d_gene: -
v_gene: TRBV29-1
abundance: -
j_gene: TRBJ1-2
CDR3nt: TGCAGCGTCCCAGACAGATTCCGAGCTAACTATGGCTACACCTTC
CDR3aa: CSVPDRFRANYGYTF

d_gene: -
v_gene: TRBV6-1
abundance: -
j_gene: TRBJ2-3
CDR3nt: TGTGCCAGCAGTGCCGCTTCGCTAGCTCTTACAGATACGCAGTATTTT
CDR3aa: CASSAASLALTDTQYF

d_gene: -
v_gene: TRBV19
abundance: -
j_gene: TRBJ1-5
CDR3nt: TGTGCCAGTCACCATACAGGGCCTGGCTGGCAGCCCCAGCATTTT
CDR3aa: CASHHTGPGWQPQHF

d_gene: TRBD2
v_gene: TRBV9
abundance: -
j_gene: TRBJ2-7
CDR3nt: TGTGCCAGCAGCCTAGACTCTAGCGGTACCTACGAGCAGTACTTC
CDR3aa: CASSLDSSGTYEQYF

d_gene: -
v_gene: TRBV6-5
abundance: few
j_gene: TRBJ1-4
CDR3nt: TGTGCCAGCAGTCTGAACCTGAGACAAAATGAAAAACTGTTTTTT
CDR3aa: CASSLNLRQNEKLFF

d_gene: -
v_gene: TRBV3-1/TRBV3-2
abundance: -
j_gene: TRBJ2-7
CDR3nt: TGTGCCAGCAGCCAATTCGCCCCAGGCGAGCAGTACTTC
CDR3aa: CASSQFAPGEQYF

d_gene: TRBD2
v_gene: TRBV11-3
abundance: few
j_gene: TRBJ2-1
CDR3nt: TGTGCCAGCAGCCCGAGGACTAGCACCTCTGGCAGTAATGAGCAGTTCTTC
CDR3aa: CASSPRTSTSGSNEQFF

d_gene: -
v_gene: TRBV30
abundance: -
j_gene: TRBJ1-2
CDR3nt: TGTGCCTGGGGGAGGAAGGCTAACTATGGCTACACCTTC
CDR3aa: CAWGRKANYGYTF

d_gene: TRBD1
v_gene: TRBV10-1
abundance: once
j_gene: TRBJ1-1
CDR3nt: TGCGCCAGCAGGATGACAGGGATGAACACTGAAGCTTTCTTT
CDR3aa: CASRMTGMNTEAFF

d_gene: TRBD1
v_gene: TRBV19
abundance: -
j_gene: TRBJ1-2
CDR3nt: TGTGCCAGTAGTACACGACAGGGTGGTCCGATCTATGGCTACACCTTC
CDR3aa: CASSTRQGGPIYGYTF

d_gene: TRBD2
v_gene: TRBV7-8
abundance: -
j_gene: TRBJ2-1
CDR3nt: TGTGCCAGCAGCTTAGCCTTCACCGGGACTAGCATAAACAATGAGCAGTTCTTC
CDR3aa: CASSLAFTGTSINNEQFF

d_gene: TRBD1
v_gene: TRBV7-9
abundance: -
j_gene: TRBJ2-5
CDR3nt: TGTGCCAGCAGCCTTAGGACAGGGTCCAAAGAGACCCAGTACTTC
CDR3aa: CASSLRTGSKETQYF

d_gene: TRBD1
v_gene: TRBV19
abundance: -
j_gene: TRBJ2-5
CDR3nt: TGTGCCAGTAGAGCGGACAGGGGTGGTGAGACCCAGTACTTC
CDR3aa: CASRADRGGETQYF

d_gene: TRBD1
v_gene: TRBV5-4
abundance: -
j_gene: TRBJ2-5
CDR3nt: TGTGCCAGCAGCTTGGACAGGGGGCGCGAGACCCAGTACTTC
CDR3aa: CASSLDRGRETQYF

d_gene: -
v_gene: TRBV7-3
abundance: once
j_gene: TRBJ1-1
CDR3nt: TGTGCCAGCAGCTCCTTAACAGGGCTGAACACTGAAGCTTTCTTT
CDR3aa: CASSSLTGLNTEAFF

d_gene: TRBD2
v_gene: TRBV19
abundance: -
j_gene: TRBJ2-3
CDR3nt: TGTGCCACCGCCAGGGGACTAGCGGGGTCATATACGCAGTATTTT
CDR3aa: CATARGLAGSYTQYF

d_gene: -
v_gene: TRBV19
abundance: -
j_gene: TRBJ1-5
CDR3nt: TGTGCCAGTAGTCTGGGGGGGTCAGGCAATCAGCCCCAGCATTTT
CDR3aa: CASSLGGSGNQPQHF

d_gene: TRBD1
v_gene: TRBV5-8
abundance: -
j_gene: TRBJ2-7
CDR3nt: TGTGCCAGCAGCTTGACAGGGGCCCACGAGCAGTACTTC
CDR3aa: CASSLTGAHEQYF

d_gene: -
v_gene: TRBV7-2
abundance: -
j_gene: TRBJ2-3
CDR3nt: TGTGCCAGCAGCTTGAGCCAGGGTGGGACAGATACGCAGTATTTT
CDR3aa: CASSLSQGGTDTQYF

d_gene: -
v_gene: TRBV24-1
abundance: -
j_gene: TRBJ2-3
CDR3nt: TGTGCCACCAGTGACCGAAGCCCGGATACGCAGTATTTT
CDR3aa: CATSDRSPDTQYF

d_gene: -
v_gene: TRBV2
abundance: -
j_gene: TRBJ2-5
CDR3nt: TGTGCCAGCAGTGGTAAAGAGACCCAGTACTTC
CDR3aa: CASSGKETQYF

d_gene: TRBD1
v_gene: TRBV28
abundance: -
j_gene: TRBJ1-2
CDR3nt: TGTGCCAGCAGCCCCTTAGGACAGGTCGGGTCTACCTATGGCTACACCTTC
CDR3aa: CASSPLGQVGSTYGYTF

d_gene: TRBD2
v_gene: TRBV6-5
abundance: once
j_gene: TRBJ2-2
CDR3nt: TGTGCCAGCAGTTACCGACTAGCGGGATACACCGGGGAGCTGTTTTTT
CDR3aa: CASSYRLAGYTGELFF

d_gene: -
v_gene: TRBV28
abundance: -
j_gene: TRBJ2-2
CDR3nt: TGTGCCAGCAGTGGTAGAAAGTACACCGGGGAGCTGTTTTTT
CDR3aa: CASSGRKYTGELFF

d_gene: -
v_gene: TRBV3-1/TRBV3-2
abundance: -
j_gene: TRBJ1-2
CDR3nt: TGTGCCAGCAGCCAAGGGTTTGGACTCTATGGCTACACCTTC
CDR3aa: CASSQGFGLYGYTF

d_gene: TRBD1
v_gene: TRBV29-1
abundance: -
j_gene: TRBJ2-1
CDR3nt: TGCAGCGTCTGGACAGGGGGCAATGAGCAGTTCTTC
CDR3aa: CSVWTGGNEQFF

d_gene: -
v_gene: TRBV15
abundance: once
j_gene: TRBJ2-6
CDR3nt: TGTGCCACCAGCAGGGGATTGGGGGGTACCTCTGGGGCCAACGTCCTGACTTTC
CDR3aa: CATSRGLGGTSGANVLTF

d_gene: -
v_gene: TRBV21-1
abundance: -
j_gene: TRBJ2-3
CDR3nt: TGTGCCAGCAGCAAAGTTGGGACTACCACAGATACGCAGTATTTT
CDR3aa: CASSKVGTTTDTQYF